This paragraph reports one TCR beta chain. The CDR3 sequence is 14 residues long. The germline CDR1 and CDR2 sequences are SNHLY and FYNNEI. Trimming stripped 1 base from V and 6 bases from J, with 9 bases between. PCR used 60 Vbeta primers and 13 Jbeta primers. Produced via immunoSEQ multiplex PCR; TCRdb's table is partial and in-frame only. Of about 98,000 clones in the sample, approximately 80% were seen once. This specimen belongs to a study of cytomegalovirus exposure and HLA in healthy donors. The TCR was taken from a male donor in good health and CMV-seropositive. Input material: PBMCs. The chain joins TRBV2 to TRBJ2-2; D not certain. CDR3 residues: CASSEGSWAGELFF. The CDR3 bases are TGTGCCAGCAGTGAAGGGAGTTGGGCCGGGGAGCTGTTTTTT.